This paragraph covers one T cell receptor beta chain sequence. Study processing details: The authors estimated nucleated cell counts from reference gene primer amplification. TCRdb's copy holds only in-frame clones and misses some; the assay was immunoSEQ multiplex PCR. The DNA was the basis for D and trimming; V, J and clone size are from that table. Altogether 100,000 to 150,000 clones are present, about 87% being singletons, with the ten largest covering about 9.4%. Germline trimming cut 7 bases from V and 0 bases from J; bases unmatched to any gene: 9. Germline V gene data show CDR1 as SGHRS and CDR2 as YFSETQ. The CDR3 spans 16 residues. This sample was included in a study of blood T cell repertoires in COVID-19. Study-level background: There were acute and convalescent COVID-19 samples, and they came from the United States, Italy and Spain. T cells, B-cell-depleted T cells, or PBMCs provided the cDNA or gDNA that served as material.

The receptor comes from a man between 50 and 59 years old with acute or convalescent COVID-19. Sequencing was done on a sample of peripheral blood. The chain links TRBV5-1 to TRBJ2-3; 9 nucleotides line up with TRBD2. The CDR3 DNA reads TGCGCCAGCCGCCGCGCGGGAGGGCGTAGCACAGATACGCAGTATTTT. Its protein is CASRRAGGRSTDTQYF.